A selection of T cell receptor beta chains follows, all from one sample in a study of blood T cell repertoires in COVID-19. Method: immunoSEQ multiplex PCR; TCRdb's copy keeps in-frame clones and lacks some. The sample records tens of thousands of clones, 85% being singletons. The sequencing input was peripheral blood. The receptor source for this set is an elderly man with acute or convalescent COVID-19. Both conserved end residues are trimmed from each CDR3. Size is omitted from some rows. Given values are once, few, many or a class for expanded clones.

clone size,CDR3 length,V gene,CDR3 protein
NA,13,TRBV7-2,ASSTGQVFGEKLF
NA,12,TRBV6-6,ASTLTSDTGELF
once,12,TRBV6-1,ASSEARPSAGAF
NA,11,TRBV6-5,ASRRNTNTEAF
NA,14,TRBV6-5,ASSYAGLAESYEQY
few,12,TRBV7-2,ASSRDRGDYGYT
NA,15,TRBV5-8,ASSSSGAGTASYEQY
NA,13,TRBV6-5,ASSYHRSPGNEQF
few,11,TRBV30,AWSAANTGELF
NA,11,TRBV30,AHRVAGGTEAF
NA,13,TRBV24-1,ATSSGRSSYNEQF
NA,11,TRBV19,ASTDRGNQPQH
few,10,TRBV5-1,ASGDNTYEQY
NA,15,TRBV13,ASSEILSGSFYNEQF
NA,12,TRBV5-1,ASSPVTAGNTIY
NA,12,TRBV5-6,ASSFLQGTYEQY
once,10,TRBV19,ASRRGDYGYT
few,17,TRBV23-1,ASSPGRTGKFLGSGGYT
NA,13,TRBV24-1,ATSDSREGNEKLF
NA,13,TRBV24-1,ATSGGGTGIETQY
NA,10,TRBV6-5,AGAASTDTQY
NA,13,TRBV18,ASSYEREGRNEQF
NA,12,TRBV7-9,ASSLSGPSYGYT
NA,14,TRBV7-6,ASSFLAGANTGELF
NA,11,TRBV24-1,ATSAAGAGELF
NA,11,TRBV11-3,ASSAGQAHEQY
NA,11,TRBV7-2,ASSDQQGYEQY
NA,12,TRBV5-1,ASSLDRGRGEAF
NA,17,TRBV5-1,ASSLAAGLRLSSNYEQY
NA,11,TRBV10-3,AISGVGGAEAF
NA,9,TRBV12-5,ASRVNYGYT
NA,11,TRBV7-9,ASSLGQNYEQY
once,14,TRBV5-8,ASSLAKGVINEKLF
NA,14,TRBV3-1/TRBV3-2,ASSQDGPGAPGGYT
NA,14,TRBV9,ASSYHDRDGGDEQF
once,14,TRBV5-1,ASSATSGSGTDTQY
once,12,TRBV11-2,ASSERGLRDEQF
NA,12,TRBV19,ASRRGTVGQPQH
NA,12,TRBV6-5,ASSQGFGGNTIY
NA,12,TRBV18,ASSPSTSTDTQY
NA,13,TRBV11-2,ASSSRQGRNTEAF
NA,9,TRBV24-1,ATSDLVVQY
NA,15,TRBV5-1,ASSIEALLAGTNEQF
NA,13,TRBV4-3,ASSWTPGVGEKLF
NA,15,TRBV19,ASSSIAAPPFYNEQF
NA,13,TRBV2,ASSVAGLSTDTQY
NA,15,TRBV27,ASSGRTGTAPGEKLF
NA,9,TRBV10-3,AIARQGEAF
NA,13,TRBV30,AWETGTGGIAGYT
NA,11,TRBV24-1,ATSENRDSRQF
NA,11,TRBV6-5,ASRMDRGTEAF
medium-sized,12,TRBV10-3,AIAFGEAATGYT
few,14,TRBV9,ASSGWSGTGRETQY
NA,13,TRBV2,ASSDGGAKGNTQY
NA,13,TRBV3-1/TRBV3-2,ASSPQREGGDTQY
NA,11,TRBV12-5,GAGASGTDTQY
NA,12,TRBV7-2,ASSLFGVGNTIY
NA,14,TRBV19,ASSIDSGGSNQPQH
NA,14,TRBV18,ASSPFGPATNEKLF
few,13,TRBV20-1,SASRATLSSYEQY